The 11 T cell receptor beta chains presented below share a single source sample, sequenced in a study of CD8 T cells in Susac syndrome (dated by TCRdb to between 2018 and 2020). Libraries were prepared through the immunoSEQ multiplex PCR assay. RNA was extracted using the RNeasy kit, and 0.5 to 1 microgram was reverse transcribed with random hexamers. Starting from the raw public reads, TCRdb applied fastp trimming at Q25, assembled clones with MiXCR and retained in-frame beta chains. Rows with a matching CDR3 protein are joined into one entry that keeps the most common DNA and genes. This sample has tens of thousands of distinct CDR3 sequences in its table, and roughly 91% of those were observed once. Under 0.65% of the sample is taken by the ten largest. The material sequenced was CD8+ T cells from PBMCs. Receptor source: a human donor with multiple sclerosis.

This clonotype was observed a handful of times. The chain has TRBV27 and TRBJ1-1, with D perhaps matching TRBD1 (6 bases). The CDR3 has 12 amino acids. Trimming took off 9 bases at V and 1 base at J, with 9 bases between the two ends. From germline, CDR1 is MNHEY and CDR2 SMNVEV (reference sequence). The CDR3 is CASRTENTEAFF. CDR3 nucleotides: TGTGCCAGTAGGACAGAGAACACTGAAGCTTTCTTT.

This chain connects TRBV5-1 to TRBJ1-1; D possibly corresponds to TRBD1 (6 bases). This CDR3 contains 14 residues. V was clipped by 0 bases and J by 2 bases, with 8 bases between them. Germline assignment: CDR1 SGHRS and CDR2 YFSETQ. The CDR3 loop is CASSLVGANTEAFF. The CDR3 nucleotides are TGCGCCAGCAGCTTGGTGGGGGCTAACACTGAAGCTTTCTTT.

This chain joins TRBV18 and TRBJ2-4; D tentatively fits TRBD1 or TRBD2 (6 bases each). The CDR3 is made up of 14 amino acids. Trimming stripped 4 bases from V and 5 bases from J, with 12 bases between. Looked up from germline, CDR1 is KGHSH and CDR2 is LQKENI. The CDR3: CASSLPGAQNIQYF. CDR3 DNA sequence: TGTGCCAGCTCACTCCCGGGGGCCCAAAACATTCAGTACTTC.

V gene TRBV29-1 combines with J gene TRBJ2-4, with 10 bases aligning to TRBD1. Looked up from germline, CDR1 is SQVTM and CDR2 is ANQGSEA. This CDR3 spans 17 amino acids. Trimming took 8 bases from V and 0 from J; bases not matched to a gene: 13. CDR3 in amino acids: CSTLHRDRGLAKNIQYF. The CDR3 DNA sequence: TGCAGCACCCTACACCGGGACAGGGGACTAGCCAAAAACATTCAGTACTTC.

The chain links TRBV27 to TRBJ2-7; D is undetermined. Germline V gene sequence: CDR1 MNHEY, CDR2 SMNVEV (reference sequence). This CDR3 spans 13 amino acids. Trimming took 5 bases from V and 0 from J, leaving 8 bases between them. The CDR3 DNA is TGTGCCAGCAGTCCCCCTAGCTCCTACGAGCAGTACTTC. It translates to CASSPPSSYEQYF.

CDR3 protein: CASSLTMRLYEQYF. CDR3 DNA sequence: TGTGCCAGCAGCTTAACGATGCGGTTGTACGAGCAGTACTTC. The chain uses TRBV7-8 and TRBJ2-7; D remains ambiguous. This CDR3 has 14 residues. V was trimmed by 2 bases and J by 4 bases, leaving 12 bases between them. Germline CDR1 SGHVS, CDR2 FQNEAQ.

This sequence joins TRBV7-8 and TRBJ2-2; 10 nucleotides line up with TRBD1. Germline trimming cut 5 bases from V and 6 bases from J; bases unmatched to any gene: 12. The CDR3 contains 17 residues. CDR1 is SGHVS, CDR2 FQNEAQ, per germline. The CDR3 region is CASSTWRDRGGPGELFF. The DNA for the CDR3 is TGTGCCAGCAGCACCTGGAGGGACAGGGGTGGTCCCGGGGAGCTGTTTTTT.

The sample holds one count of this clonotype. The rearrangement links TRBV9 to TRBJ2-5, with D possibly called TRBD1 or TRBD2 (5 bases each). Germline V gene sequence: CDR1 SGDLS, CDR2 YYNGEE. Trimming stripped 5 bases from V and 5 bases from J, with 7 bases between. The CDR3 is made up of 11 amino acids. CDR3 loop: CASSGDETQYF. For the CDR3, the DNA is TGTGCCAGCAGTGGGGACGAGACCCAGTACTTC.

This sequence joins TRBV12-3 or TRBV12-4 and TRBJ1-2; D not certain. The CDR3 is 14 residues long. With 5 bases removed from V and 2 bases from J, the gap between germline ends came to 12 bases. CDR3 bases: TGTGCCAGCAGTCCCGGTGAAGCGAACTATGGCTACACCTTC. Amino acids: CASSPGEANYGYTF.

The chain combines TRBV12-5 with TRBJ2-1; D ambiguous. CDR3 length: 13 residues. V shed 6 bases and J shed 0 bases, with 6 bases lying between them. Germline CDR1 LGHNT, CDR2 FRNRAP. CDR3 in DNA: TGTGCTAGTGGGGTGAGCTCCTACAATGAGCAGTTCTTC. Residues: CASGVSSYNEQFF.

The J gene is TRBJ2-3, the V gene TRBV24-1; perhaps TRBD2 as D (5 bases). Germline CDR1 is KGHDR and CDR2 is SFDVKD. The V end lost 5 bases, the J end lost 6 bases, and 17 bases lay between the germline ends. CDR3 length: 15 residues. The DNA for the CDR3 is TGTGCCACCAGTGGAACCGGACTCCCCCGGGATACGCAGTATTTT. This translates into CATSGTGLPRDTQYF.